This T cell receptor (beta chain) was recorded in a study of cytomegalovirus exposure and HLA in healthy donors. Notes on the study in general: In vitro work confirmed that a few CMV-associated chains recognize CMV antigens.

Amplification used 60 Vbeta primers and 13 Jbeta primers. Some clones are missing from TCRdb's copy, which holds only in-frame ones; the method was immunoSEQ multiplex PCR. Of 64,000 or so clones in the sample, roughly 64% were seen once. With regard to this clone: Its antigen is as yet unknown.

Germline CDR1 is MNHEY and CDR2 is SMNVEV (reference sequence). The CDR3 extends over 14 amino acids. Trimming shortened V by 2 bases and J by 0 bases, and 4 bases separated the two germline ends. The sample taken for sequencing was PBMCs. This chain joins TRBV27 and TRBJ2-2; D not resolved. The source is a man aged 40-49 years in good health and CMV-seropositive. This chain's CDR3 is CASSLGANTGELFF. The CDR3 DNA is TGTGCCAGCAGTTTAGGAGCGAACACCGGGGAGCTGTTTTTT.